What follows are 20 T cell receptor beta chains derived from one specimen sequenced in a study of CD8 T cells in Susac syndrome. Random-hexamer reverse transcription was applied to roughly 0.45 to 1 ug RNA. TCRdb reprocessed the immunoSEQ multiplex PCR reads via MiXCR and lists one record per CDR3 protein. This sample has about 140,000 distinct CDR3 sequences; roughly 94% occur once, and the top ten carry approximately 0.18%. Input material: CD8+ T cells from PBMCs. The origin of the receptors is a human donor with Susac syndrome.

This clonotype has a single count. The J gene is TRBJ2-7, the V gene TRBV5-4, with a possible D match to TRBD1 (6 bases). Trimming took 4 bases from V and 5 from J, leaving 10 bases between them. This CDR3 is built from 12 residues. The germline V gene has CDR1 SGHNT and CDR2 YYREEE (reference sequence). The DNA of the CDR3 is TGTGCCAGCAGCCACAGGGCGGACGAGCAGTACTTC. As protein: CASSHRADEQYF.

The CDR3 DNA follows: TGTGCCAGCAGCCCACGCGGGGGACAGGGTTCCACAGATACGCAGTATTTT. Translated: CASSPRGGQGSTDTQYF. V gene TRBV7-9 combines with J gene TRBJ2-3, with TRBD1 matching 9 bases. J was trimmed by 2 bases and V by 5 bases; bases with no gene match: 11. Germline V lookup: CDR1 SEHNR, CDR2 FQNEAQ (reference sequence). The CDR3 has 17 amino acids.

CDR3 DNA sequence: TGCGCCAGCAGCTTTGGCATTGGAAACTATGGCTACACCTTC. Protein: CASSFGIGNYGYTF. J is TRBJ1-2 and V is TRBV5-1; D uncertain. CDR3 length: 14 amino acids. Germline V gene sequence: CDR1 SGHRS, CDR2 YFSETQ. V was cut by 2 bases and J by 2 bases, with 10 bases left in between. Filled out from reference TRBV5-1 and TRBJ1-2, the complete variable domain reads KAGVTQTPRYLIKTRGQQVTLSCSPISGHRSVSWYQQTPGQGLQFLFEYFSETQRNKGNFPGRFSGRQFSNSRSEMNVSTLELGDSALYLCASSFGIGNYGYTFGSGTRLTVV.

This clonotype was recorded once. The rearrangement links TRBV2 to TRBJ1-5; D is ambiguous. Trimming took 2 bases from V and 6 from J, leaving 8 bases between them. Germline V gene sequence: CDR1 SNHLY, CDR2 FYNNEI. The CDR3 spans 13 residues. CDR3 sequence: CASSESGGQPQHF. The CDR3 DNA follows: TGTGCCAGCAGTGAATCGGGTGGTCAGCCCCAGCATTTT.

The V call is TRBV7-3, the J call TRBJ2-1; a weak D match, TRBD2 (5 bases). Germline CDR1 is SGHTA and CDR2 is FQGTGA. The germline V and J ends were trimmed by 5 bases and 10 bases, with 12 bases remaining between them. The CDR3 runs 12 residues. In DNA, the CDR3 is TGTGCCAGCAGCGCTTCGGGGAACGAGCAGTTCTTC. It is translated as CASSASGNEQFF.

This rearrangement joins TRBV9 to TRBJ1-2; D uncertain. The V end was cut by 4 bases, the J end by 1 base, with 14 bases between. The CDR3 is 15 residues long. The V gene's germline CDR1 is SGDLS and CDR2 YYNGEE. Written as DNA, the CDR3 is TGTGCCAGCAGCCCAGCCGGCGCAGTTAACTATGGCTACACCTTC. Protein sequence: CASSPAGAVNYGYTF.

The rearrangement uses TRBV7-9 and TRBJ1-1; weak D call: TRBD1 (6 bases). This CDR3 is 14 amino acids long. CDR1 and CDR2 from the germline V gene are SEHNR and FQNEAQ (reference sequence). Trimming pared 2 bases from V and 7 bases from J, leaving 14 bases between. The chain's CDR3 is CASSLPGTMGEAFF. The CDR3 DNA reads as TGTGCCAGCAGCTTACCGGGGACAATGGGTGAAGCTTTCTTT.

This clonotype has a handful of counts. This chain uses TRBV9 with TRBJ2-3; D is unresolved. The germline CDR1 and CDR2 sequences are SGDLS and YYNGEE. The CDR3 totals 14 residues. The germline V and J ends were trimmed by 0 bases and 2 bases, with 7 bases remaining between them. The CDR3 region has the DNA TGTGCCAGCAGCGTAGGTGGCTCCACAGATACGCAGTATTTT. It yields the protein CASSVGGSTDTQYF.

The genes are TRBV12-3 or TRBV12-4 and TRBJ2-2, with 9 bases identical to TRBD1. V lost 6 bases to trimming and J lost 3 bases; unmatched junction nucleotides: 5. This CDR3 is built from 15 residues. The DNA of the CDR3 is TGTGCCAGCAGCAAAGGACAGGGGTACACCGGGGAGCTGTTTTTT. Translation: CASSKGQGYTGELFF.

The genes are TRBV6-2 or TRBV6-3 and TRBJ2-1; D is possibly TRBD1 or TRBD2 (5 bases each). The V gene's germline CDR1 is MNHEY and CDR2 SVGEGT. This CDR3 region has 14 residues. V lost 6 bases to trimming and J lost 3 bases, with 12 bases between them. The CDR3 is CASRAPGRYNEQFF. The DNA for the CDR3 is TGTGCCAGCAGGGCTCCGGGACGCTACAATGAGCAGTTCTTC.

The rearrangement links TRBV6-6 to TRBJ2-1; 9 nucleotides match TRBD1. V shed 7 bases and J 2 bases; nucleotides not matched to a gene: 9. The CDR3 has 16 amino acids. CDR1 and CDR2 from the germline V gene are MNHNY and SVGAGI (reference sequence). The CDR3 region is CASIFTRDRAYNEQFF. In nucleotides, the CDR3 is TGTGCCAGCATCTTTACTCGGGACAGGGCCTACAATGAGCAGTTCTTC.

CDR3 nucleotides: TGTGCCAGCAGTGACATGGGCGGGCCCGGGGCCAACGTCCTGACTTTC. Translating gives CASSDMGGPGANVLTF. The chain carries TRBV6-4 and TRBJ2-6; D possibly corresponds to TRBD2 (5 bases). With 2 bases removed from V and 4 bases from J, the gap between germline ends came to 12 bases. This CDR3 has 16 residues. Per germline, CDR1 MRHNA and CDR2 SNTAGT.

The CDR3 region is CASSSRTTNYEQYF. CDR3 bases: TGTGCCAGCAGCTCAAGGACCACGAACTACGAGCAGTACTTC. This chain links TRBV7-2 with TRBJ2-7; D is ambiguous. V was trimmed by 4 bases and J by 3 bases, leaving 13 bases between them. Per germline, CDR1 SGHTA and CDR2 FQGNSA. The CDR3 loop spans 14 amino acids.

The chain employs TRBV6-6 and TRBJ2-3; no clear D gene. The CDR3 runs to 15 residues. CDR1 and CDR2 (germline): MNHNY, SVGAGI (reference sequence). Trimming removed 2 bases from V and 2 bases from J, with 11 bases in between. The CDR3 sequence is CASSYVTTYTDTQYF. The CDR3 nucleotides read TGTGCCAGCAGTTACGTCACAACATACACAGATACGCAGTATTTT.

This chain uses TRBV12-3 or TRBV12-4 with TRBJ2-3, with D possibly called TRBD1 or TRBD2 (5 bases each). The CDR3 contains 16 residues. The ends were cut back, 6 bases at V and 1 base at J, with 17 bases in the middle. In DNA, the CDR3 is TGTGCCAGCAGAGGGGTAGAGGGGAGCCGCACAGATACGCAGTATTTT. Translating it yields CASRGVEGSRTDTQYF.

V usage is TRBV6-5 and J usage is TRBJ2-7; unclear D gene. The V and J ends lost 2 bases and 2 bases respectively, with 16 bases between them. The CDR3 runs to 16 residues. The V gene's germline CDR1 is MNHEY and CDR2 SVGAGI. CDR3 coding DNA: TGTGCCAGCAGTTACCTCCCCCCGGCCAAGACCTACGAGCAGTACTTC. Its translation: CASSYLPPAKTYEQYF.

V usage is TRBV4-1 and J usage is TRBJ1-4; 7 bases map to TRBD1. Germline V gives CDR1 MGHRA, CDR2 YSYEKL. This CDR3 is 17 amino acids long. V lost 4 bases to trimming and J lost 4 bases; unmatched junction nucleotides: 12. CDR3 DNA: TGCGCCAGCAGCCCCCGGGACAGCTCACTCTTTAATGAAAAACTGTTTTTT. Protein product: CASSPRDSSLFNEKLFF.

The rearrangement joins TRBV5-6 to TRBJ2-7; tentatively, D is TRBD2 (6 bases). Germline V gene data show CDR1 as SGHDT and CDR2 as YYEEEE. The CDR3 spans 15 residues. V lost 4 bases and J 1 base, leaving 15 bases between the germline ends. The DNA for the CDR3 is TGTGCCAGCAGCCTGGGAAGCGGGTTTTCCTACGAGCAGTACTTC. Translated, it gives CASSLGSGFSYEQYF.

V gene TRBV18 combines with J gene TRBJ1-1; 7 positions agree with TRBD1. The CDR3 spans 17 residues. Trimming at V came to 6 bases and at J to 3 bases, leaving 16 bases not matched to a gene. Germline lookup yields CDR1 KGHSH and CDR2 LQKENI. CDR3 nucleotides: TGTGCCAGCTCCCACTGGGGGCCGGGACAGAAGTACACTGAAGCTTTCTTT. The encoded protein is CASSHWGPGQKYTEAFF. Looking up the rest from reference TRBV18 and TRBJ1-1 gives the full variable domain: NAGVMQNPRHLVRRRGQEARLRCSPMKGHSHVYWYRQLPEEGLKFMVYLQKENIIDESGMPKERFSAEFPKEGPSILRIQQVVRGDSAAYFCASSHWGPGQKYTEAFFGQGTRLTVV.

The chain employs TRBV5-4 and TRBJ1-1; weak D call: TRBD1 (6 bases). The germline V gene encodes CDR1 SGHNT and CDR2 YYREEE (reference sequence). CDR3 length: 13 amino acids. With 2 bases removed from V and 4 bases from J, the gap between germline ends came to 9 bases. The chain's CDR3 is CASSFQGGTEAFF. The CDR3 nucleotides are TGTGCCAGCAGCTTCCAAGGGGGCACTGAAGCTTTCTTT.